The 24 T cell receptor beta chains below all came from one sample that was sequenced in a study of patients and donors after allogeneic stem cell transplantation. A single record per CDR3 protein comes from TCRdb applying MiXCR to the RT-PCR reads. The sample consists of 25,000 to 35,000 distinct CDR3 sequences, over 6.5% of them appearing once. Material: blood, either unsorted or a sorted T cell fraction (not recorded which). The receptors were sampled from a human donor who was either an allogeneic HSCT recipient or a stem cell or donor lymphocyte infusion donor (not recorded which). It is not recorded whose cells these are; they may come from a transplant donor.

This clonotype appeared many times. V usage is TRBV18 and J usage is TRBJ1-1; possibly TRBD1 for D (6 bases). Trimming cost V 0 bases and J 1 base, with 9 bases left between them. The V gene's germline CDR1 is KGHSH and CDR2 LQKENI. This CDR3 comprises 15 residues. CDR3 amino acids: CASSPPMGQNTEAFF. Written as DNA, the CDR3 is TGTGCCAGCTCACCACCCATGGGACAGAACACTGAAGCTTTCTTT. Looking up the rest from reference TRBV18 and TRBJ1-1 gives the full variable domain: NAGVMQNPRHLVRRRGQEARLRCSPMKGHSHVYWYRQLPEEGLKFMVYLQKENIIDESGMPKERFSAEFPKEGPSILRIQQVVRGDSAAYFCASSPPMGQNTEAFFGQGTRLTVV.

This clonotype has a count of ten or more. V and J are TRBV4-3 and TRBJ1-2, with D perhaps matching TRBD1 (5 bases). Trimming shortened V by 0 bases and J by 9 bases, and 17 bases separated the two germline ends. Germline loops: CDR1 LGHNA, CDR2 YSLEER. The CDR3 has 15 amino acids. The CDR3 loop is CASSQDRSRDSSYTF. CDR3 nucleotide sequence: TGCGCCAGCAGCCAAGATAGGTCCCGGGACTCCAGCTACACCTTC.

This clonotype was seen only a few times. The chain uses TRBV7-9 and TRBJ2-3, with D possibly TRBD2 on 5 matching bases. This CDR3 has 13 amino acids. Germline values: CDR1 SEHNR, CDR2 FQNEAQ (reference sequence). With 5 bases removed from V and 5 bases from J, the gap between germline ends came to 11 bases. This CDR3 reads CASSPLGEDTQYF. The CDR3 DNA reads TGTGCCAGCAGCCCCCTCGGGGAAGATACGCAGTATTTT. Complete variable domain (other parts from reference TRBV7-9 and TRBJ2-3): DTGVSQNPRHKITKRGQNVTFRCDPISEHNRLYWYRQTLGQGPEFLTYFQNEAQLEKSRLLSDRFSAERPKGSFSTLEIQRTEQGDSAMYLCASSPLGEDTQYFGPGTRLTVL.

This clonotype appeared a few times. This CDR3 is CASSLVGGQGNGYTF. DNA of the CDR3: TGTGCCAGCAGCTTAGTCGGGGGACAGGGAAATGGCTACACCTTC. V usage is TRBV7-2 and J usage is TRBJ1-2, with 9 bases that match TRBD1. Germline loops: CDR1 SGHTA, CDR2 FQGNSA. CDR3 size: 15 residues. Trimming at V came to 1 base and at J to 6 bases, leaving 6 bases not matched to a gene.

This clonotype was observed at least ten times. J is TRBJ2-5 and V is TRBV12-3 or TRBV12-4; 12 nucleotides align to TRBD2. With V trimmed by 1 base and J by 4 bases, 1 base remained unmatched. This CDR3 region has 15 residues. Here the CDR3 reads CASSLGLAGVETQYF. CDR3 coding DNA: TGTGCCAGCAGTTTAGGACTAGCGGGAGTAGAGACCCAGTACTTC.

This clonotype was picked up a small number of times. V is TRBV20-1 and J is TRBJ2-7; D is possibly TRBD1 or TRBD2 (5 bases each). The CDR3 has 13 residues. Germline V lookup: CDR1 DFQATT, CDR2 SNEGSKA (reference sequence). V was shortened by 3 bases and J by 4 bases, with 13 bases between the two germline ends. CDR3 DNA sequence: TGCAGTGCTAGGTCGGGGCCTAGGTACGAGCAGTACTTC. Its protein is CSARSGPRYEQYF.

This clonotype has ten or more counts. The chain employs TRBV7-2 and TRBJ1-2, with a weak D call TRBD1 (5 bases). The CDR3 has 14 amino acids. Trimming cost V 1 base and J 7 bases, with 13 bases left between them. Germline CDR1 is SGHTA and CDR2 is FQGNSA. CDR3 loop: CASSLELPGAGYTF. In DNA form, the CDR3 reads TGTGCCAGCAGCTTAGAGTTGCCCGGGGCTGGCTACACCTTC.

The chain recombines TRBV10-3 with TRBJ2-7; no firm D call. CDR3 length equals 12 residues. The V and J ends lost 1 base and 3 bases respectively, with 4 bases between them. Germline V CDR1 and CDR2: ENHRY, SYGVKD. In DNA form, the CDR3 reads TGTGCCATCAGTGAGTGGGGCTACGAGCAGTACTTC. Residues: CAISEWGYEQYF.

The J gene is TRBJ2-7, the V gene TRBV21-1. TRBV21-1 is designated a pseudogene. There are 16 residues in the CDR3. This CDR3 reads CASSSTWTDVSYEQYF. The CDR3 coding sequence is TGTGCCAGCAGCAGCACCTGGACGGATGTCTCCTACGAGCAGTACTTC.

The chain links TRBV10-3 to TRBJ2-3; 9 bases fit TRBD2. The J segment lost 2 bases and the V segment lost 8 bases, leaving 8 bases of the junction unmatched. CDR1 ENHRY and CDR2 SYGVKD come from the germline V gene. CDR3 size: 15 residues. This CDR3 is CAIRGGRGLTDTQYF. CDR3 in DNA: TGTGCCATCCGGGGCGGGAGGGGACTCACAGATACGCAGTATTTT.

At least ten counts were recorded for this clonotype. The chain is built from TRBV12-3 or TRBV12-4 and TRBJ2-2; TRBD2 is a possible D gene (5 bases). The CDR3 is 13 residues long. Between the trimmed V and J ends, which lost 1 base and 8 bases, there was a span of 8 bases. The CDR3 spells CASSLDGVGELFF. CDR3 DNA: TGTGCCAGCAGTTTAGACGGGGTAGGGGAGCTGTTTTTT.

Many counts were recorded for this clonotype. The chain links TRBV20-1 to TRBJ2-1; the match to TRBD2 covers 10 bases. The V and J ends lost 1 base and 10 bases, in that order; junction bases with no gene match: 4. This CDR3 spans 13 amino acids. The germline CDR1 and CDR2 sequences are DFQATT and SNEGSKA (reference sequence). The CDR3 loop reads CSARGQLAGEQFF. In DNA form, the CDR3 reads TGCAGTGCTAGAGGCCAACTAGCGGGAGAGCAGTTCTTC.

As regards this clonotype: This sequence may be a read error, since a much larger clone differs from it by one base. The chain is built from TRBV28 and TRBJ1-2; perhaps TRBD1 as D (6 bases). The CDR3 runs 12 residues. Germline V gene data show CDR1 as MDHEN and CDR2 as SYDVKM. CDR3 protein: CTSSTGYYGYTF. Written as DNA, the CDR3 is TGTACCAGCAGTACAGGGTACTATGGCTACACCTTC.

This clonotype is medium-sized. The V and J genes are TRBV29-1 and TRBJ1-4; tentative D call: TRBD1 (6 bases). CDR3 length: 12 residues. Trimming took 6 bases from V and 6 from J, leaving 11 bases between them. The germline V gene encodes CDR1 SQVTM and CDR2 ANQGSEA. DNA of the CDR3: TGCAGCGTAACAGAGGGGGATGAAAAACTGTTTTTT. Amino acids: CSVTEGDEKLFF. Variable domain in full (rest from reference TRBV29-1 and TRBJ1-4): SAVISQKPSRDICQRGTSLTIQCQVDSQVTMMFWYRQQPGQSLTLIATANQGSEATYESGFVIDKFPISRPNLTFSTLTVSNMSPEDSSIYLCSVTEGDEKLFFGSGTQLSVL.

This clonotype was counted at least ten times. The rearrangement joins TRBV27 to TRBJ2-2; 7 nucleotides line up with TRBD2. Germline CDR1 and CDR2: MNHEY and SMNVEV (reference sequence). The ends lost 6 bases at V and 2 bases at J; junction bases unmatched: 6. This CDR3 has 15 residues. The CDR3 reads CASSKGLPNTGELFF. Here the CDR3 DNA reads TGTGCCAGCAGCAAGGGACTACCTAACACCGGGGAGCTGTTTTTT.

At least ten counts were recorded for this clonotype. This chain connects TRBV5-1 to TRBJ1-2; D not resolved. Germline CDR1 reads SGHRS; CDR2 reads YFSETQ. V was clipped by 0 bases and J by 2 bases, with 17 bases between them. The CDR3 has 17 residues. The CDR3 coding sequence is TGCGCCAGCAGCTTGGACCCCACCGACGCTTTAAACTATGGCTACACCTTC. It encodes CASSLDPTDALNYGYTF.

The chain combines TRBV27 with TRBJ2-3; 9 nucleotides match TRBD2. Trimming took 3 bases from V and 3 from J; bases not matched to a gene: 4. The CDR3 spans 15 residues. The germline V gene has CDR1 MNHEY and CDR2 SMNVEV (reference sequence). CDR3 coding DNA: TGTGCCAGCAGTTTTATGACTAGCGGTACAGATACGCAGTATTTT. Protein: CASSFMTSGTDTQYF.

The J gene is TRBJ2-3, the V gene TRBV12-3 or TRBV12-4, with D possibly TRBD1 on 6 matching bases. The CDR3 spans 18 residues. V was clipped by 5 bases and J by 7 bases, with 28 bases between them. CDR3 in amino acids: CASSGNRESKGVPYTQYF. CDR3 DNA sequence: TGTGCCAGCAGTGGTAACAGGGAGTCGAAAGGAGTCCCTTATACGCAGTATTTT.

This clonotype showed up many times. The chain combines TRBV5-1 with TRBJ2-1, with D perhaps matching TRBD2 (5 bases). CDR1 is SGHRS and CDR2 is YFSETQ in the germline V gene. Trimming shortened V by 4 bases and J by 0 bases, and 14 bases separated the two germline ends. The CDR3 is 16 amino acids. Here the CDR3 DNA reads TGCGCCAGCAGCCCCGGGGTGCTGACCTCCTACAATGAGCAGTTCTTC. It yields the protein CASSPGVLTSYNEQFF.

In its sample, this clonotype was seen many times. V gene TRBV20-1 combines with J gene TRBJ2-2, with D hard to call. The V gene lost 3 bases and the J gene lost 1 base, with 6 bases spanning the gap. Germline assignment: CDR1 DFQATT and CDR2 SNEGSKA (reference sequence). This CDR3 is 13 amino acids long. In DNA, the CDR3 is TGCAGTGCTAGGCCGGTGAACACCGGGGAGCTGTTTTTT. Translating it yields CSARPVNTGELFF.

In this sample, this clonotype turned up many times. V and J are TRBV4-3 and TRBJ1-2, with D uncertain. Looked up from germline, CDR1 is LGHNA and CDR2 is YSLEER. This CDR3 has 13 amino acids. V shed 1 base and J shed 6 bases, with 9 bases lying between them. CDR3 amino acids: CASSQGLFDGYTF. The CDR3 DNA reads TGCGCCAGCAGCCAAGGTTTATTCGATGGCTACACCTTC.

This clonotype was counted many times. The gene calls are TRBV28 and TRBJ2-1, with 9 bases that match TRBD2. This CDR3 is built from 13 residues. Germline values: CDR1 MDHEN, CDR2 SYDVKM. V lost 10 bases, J lost 6 bases, and 7 bases stayed unmatched. The CDR3 nucleotides are TGTGCCATAGGACTAGCGTCTTTCAATGAGCAGTTCTTC. Amino acids: CAIGLASFNEQFF.

This chain uses TRBV28 with TRBJ2-7; D perhaps matches TRBD1 (6 bases). Trimming removed 9 bases at V and 0 bases at J, with 15 bases between. Per germline, CDR1 MDHEN and CDR2 SYDVKM. This CDR3 has 14 amino acids. The CDR3 nucleotides are TGTGCCAGGGCCCGACAGGAAAGCTCCTACGAGCAGTACTTC. The encoded protein is CARARQESSYEQYF.

This chain joins TRBV24-1 and TRBJ2-1; 12 bases are a match to TRBD2. Germline CDR1 is KGHDR and CDR2 is SFDVKD. This CDR3 region has 17 residues. Unmatched junction bases numbered 6, after V lost 6 bases and J lost 1 base. CDR3 region: CATSSLAGGPSYNEQFF. The CDR3 region has the DNA TGTGCCACCAGTTCCCTAGCGGGAGGGCCGTCCTACAATGAGCAGTTCTTC.